This T cell receptor beta chain was retrieved from a study of identifying expanded T cells in peripheral blood. Between the trimmed V and J ends, which lost 7 bases and 8 bases, there was a span of 15 bases. The germline V gene encodes CDR1 MGHDK and CDR2 SYGVNS. The CDR3 has 13 amino acids. Assay used: immunoSEQ multiplex PCR; TCRdb lists only in-frame clones, some missing. The sample yields approximately 75,000 clones, roughly 90% seen once. V usage is TRBV25-1 and J usage is TRBJ2-1, with a possible D match to TRBD1 (5 bases). Sequenced: blood. The origin of this receptor is a person aged 18 to 70 in good health. The CDR3, as DNA: TGTGCCAGCACCCCCGCAGGGTTGGATGAGCAGTTCTTC. Its translation: CASTPAGLDEQFF.